A selection of T cell receptor beta chains follows, all from one sample in a study of CD8 T cells in Susac syndrome. TCRdb re-called the immunoSEQ multiplex PCR reads with MiXCR, one entry per CDR3 protein. The sample holds around 160,000 distinct CDR3 sequences, approximately 94% seen once. Input material: CD4+ T cells from PBMCs. These receptors were obtained from a human donor with multiple sclerosis. CDR3s include the opening cysteine and the closing phenylalanine or tryptophan. Fields, in order: J gene, D gene, V gene, clone size, CDR3 length, CDR3 protein, CDR3 DNA. D genes are given only for firm matches. Rows give clone size only sometimes, using once, few, many, or a class for an expanded clone.

J: TRBJ1-2; D: TRBD1; V: TRBV24-1; size: .; length: 13; CDR3: CATSDETGNGYTF; DNA: TGTGCCACCAGTGATGAGACAGGGAACGGCTACACCTTC
J: TRBJ2-7; D: .; V: TRBV20-1; size: .; length: 14; CDR3: CSAQGWASYYEQYF; DNA: TGCAGTGCCCAGGGGTGGGCCTCATACTACGAGCAGTACTTC
J: TRBJ2-6; D: .; V: TRBV5-1; size: .; length: 15; CDR3: CASSLPGSGANVLTF; DNA: TGCGCCAGCAGCCTCCCGGGCTCTGGGGCCAACGTCCTGACTTTC
J: TRBJ1-2; D: .; V: TRBV7-9; size: .; length: 19; CDR3: CASSLGMKGSQQPNYGYTF; DNA: TGTGCCAGCAGCTTAGGGATGAAGGGGTCACAACAACCAAACTATGGCTACACCTTC
J: TRBJ1-1; D: .; V: TRBV7-2; size: once; length: 14; CDR3: CASSPGSANTEAFF; DNA: TGTGCCAGCAGCCCCGGGTCGGCCAACACTGAAGCTTTCTTT
J: TRBJ2-2; D: .; V: TRBV21-1; size: .; length: 15; CDR3: CASIPLPLNTGELFF; DNA: TGTGCCAGCATTCCCCTTCCCCTGAACACCGGGGAGCTGTTTTTT
J: TRBJ1-2; D: .; V: TRBV30; size: .; length: 16; CDR3: CAWSVPWTGKRHGYTF; DNA: TGTGCCTGGAGTGTACCGTGGACGGGTAAGCGCCATGGCTACACCTTC
J: TRBJ2-1; D: .; V: TRBV18; size: .; length: 15; CDR3: CASSSYRLRGNEQFF; DNA: TGTGCCAGCTCGTCCTACAGGCTGCGGGGCAATGAGCAGTTCTTC
J: TRBJ1-2; D: TRBD1; V: TRBV12-3/TRBV12-4; size: .; length: 13; CDR3: CASKIQGNYGYTF; DNA: TGTGCCAGCAAGATACAGGGGAACTATGGCTACACCTTC
J: TRBJ1-4; D: .; V: TRBV6-5; size: .; length: 15; CDR3: CASSSLGGAYEKLFF; DNA: TGTGCCAGCAGTTCTCTTGGGGGTGCCTATGAAAAACTGTTTTTT
J: TRBJ2-7; D: TRBD2; V: TRBV3-1; size: .; length: 15; CDR3: CASSLAGGPAYEQYF; DNA: TGTGCCAGCAGCTTAGCGGGAGGCCCCGCCTACGAGCAGTACTTC
J: TRBJ2-3; D: .; V: TRBV29-1; size: .; length: 14; CDR3: CSVVIGTSTDTQYF; DNA: TGCAGCGTTGTGATCGGGACTAGCACAGATACGCAGTATTTT
J: TRBJ2-7; D: .; V: TRBV7-9; size: .; length: 12; CDR3: CASSLGSVEQYF; DNA: TGTGCCAGCAGCTTAGGTTCGGTCGAGCAGTACTTC
J: TRBJ2-5; D: TRBD1; V: TRBV6-5; size: .; length: 16; CDR3: CASSLLGTGMQETQYF; DNA: TGTGCCAGCAGTTTACTTGGGACAGGGATGCAAGAGACCCAGTACTTC
J: TRBJ1-1; D: .; V: TRBV12-3/TRBV12-4; size: .; length: 13; CDR3: CASSTGLGTEAFF; DNA: TGTGCCAGCAGCACAGGGTTGGGCACTGAAGCTTTCTTT
J: TRBJ2-5; D: TRBD1; V: TRBV9; size: .; length: 13; CDR3: CASSGGDSLTQYF; DNA: TGTGCCAGCAGCGGTGGGGACAGCCTGACCCAGTACTTC
J: TRBJ2-6; D: .; V: TRBV20-1; size: .; length: 15; CDR3: CSAPPIQSGANVLTF; DNA: TGCAGTGCGCCGCCCATCCAATCTGGGGCCAACGTCCTGACTTTC
J: TRBJ1-5; D: .; V: TRBV12-3/TRBV12-4; size: .; length: 14; CDR3: CASSFSGDNQPQHF; DNA: TGTGCCAGCAGTTTTAGCGGGGACAATCAGCCCCAGCATTTT
J: TRBJ2-1; D: TRBD1; V: TRBV27; size: .; length: 15; CDR3: CASSPQGAPVTEQFF; DNA: TGTGCCAGCAGTCCACAGGGGGCTCCTGTTACTGAGCAGTTCTTC
J: TRBJ1-1; D: .; V: TRBV4-1; size: once; length: 13; CDR3: CASSQEMNTEAFF; DNA: TGCGCCAGCAGCCAGGAGATGAACACTGAAGCTTTCTTT
J: TRBJ2-1; D: TRBD2; V: TRBV20-1; size: .; length: 17; CDR3: CSAGPGTSGRWVGEQFF; DNA: TGCAGTGCCGGCCCCGGGACTAGCGGGAGATGGGTAGGGGAGCAGTTCTTC
J: TRBJ1-5; D: .; V: TRBV30; size: .; length: 17; CDR3: CAWSVRRVYGSNQPQHF; DNA: TGTGCCTGGAGTGTACGCAGGGTTTATGGAAGCAATCAGCCCCAGCATTTT
J: TRBJ2-1; D: .; V: TRBV9; size: .; length: 14; CDR3: CASSATGSPSVQFF; DNA: TGTGCCAGCAGCGCCACCGGTTCCCCGTCGGTGCAGTTCTTC
J: TRBJ2-5; D: .; V: TRBV2; size: .; length: 18; CDR3: CASSEDYGRGIPQETQYF; DNA: TGTGCCAGCAGTGAAGATTATGGGAGGGGGATACCTCAAGAGACCCAGTACTTC
J: TRBJ1-2; D: TRBD1; V: TRBV12-3/TRBV12-4; size: .; length: 15; CDR3: CASSFGRRDSYGYTF; DNA: TGTGCCAGCAGTTTTGGCCGTCGGGACAGCTATGGCTACACCTTC
J: TRBJ2-2; D: .; V: TRBV3-1; size: .; length: 12; CDR3: CASSQGSGQLFF; DNA: TGTGCCAGCAGCCAAGGGTCTGGACAGCTGTTTTTT
J: TRBJ2-1; D: .; V: TRBV30; size: .; length: 13; CDR3: CAWSGYSPSEQFF; DNA: TGTGCCTGGAGTGGATACTCCCCCAGTGAGCAGTTCTTC
J: TRBJ2-2; D: TRBD2; V: TRBV30; size: .; length: 15; CDR3: CALDGTSGRTGELFF; DNA: TGTGCCTTAGACGGGACTAGCGGTCGCACCGGGGAGCTGTTTTTT
J: TRBJ1-5; D: .; V: TRBV6-2/TRBV6-3; size: .; length: 14; CDR3: CASWSVRFDQPQHF; DNA: TGTGCCAGCTGGTCGGTGAGATTTGATCAGCCCCAGCATTTT
J: TRBJ2-7; D: .; V: TRBV20-1; size: .; length: 13; CDR3: CSAWEFISYEQYF; DNA: TGCAGTGCATGGGAGTTTATCTCCTACGAGCAGTACTTC
J: TRBJ2-7; D: TRBD2; V: TRBV6-1; size: .; length: 17; CDR3: CASRRRGELAGAYEQYF; DNA: TGTGCCAGCAGGCGACGGGGTGAATTAGCGGGAGCCTACGAGCAGTACTTC
J: TRBJ2-3; D: TRBD2; V: TRBV3-1; size: once; length: 16; CDR3: CASTTNIAGISDTQYF; DNA: TGTGCCAGCACCACAAACATAGCGGGAATCTCAGATACGCAGTATTTT
J: TRBJ1-2; D: .; V: TRBV18; size: .; length: 18; CDR3: CASSPASVYREPRYGYTF; DNA: TGTGCCAGCTCACCGGCAAGCGTGTACAGGGAGCCGCGCTATGGCTACACCTTC
J: TRBJ1-1; D: TRBD1; V: TRBV27; size: .; length: 13; CDR3: CASVRTGATEAFF; DNA: TGTGCCAGCGTTAGGACAGGGGCCACTGAAGCTTTCTTT
J: TRBJ2-5; D: .; V: TRBV25-1; size: .; length: 13; CDR3: CASSGGGLKTQYF; DNA: TGTGCCAGCAGTGGGGGGGGGCTAAAGACCCAGTACTTC
J: TRBJ2-3; D: TRBD2; V: TRBV29-1; size: .; length: 19; CDR3: CSVRKKLAGNFASTDTQYF; DNA: TGCAGCGTTCGAAAAAAGCTAGCGGGGAATTTTGCTAGCACAGATACGCAGTATTTT
J: TRBJ2-5; D: .; V: TRBV30; size: .; length: 14; CDR3: CAWSVPSGAETQYF; DNA: TGTGCCTGGAGTGTACCGTCAGGGGCCGAGACCCAGTACTTC
J: TRBJ1-5; D: TRBD1; V: TRBV30; size: .; length: 14; CDR3: CAWSTGGVGQPQHF; DNA: TGTGCCTGGAGCACAGGGGGCGTGGGTCAGCCCCAGCATTTT